The next 17 T cell receptor beta chains were all read from a single sample in a study of T cells after posttransplantation cyclophosphamide. Profiled with immunoSEQ multiplex PCR; TCRdb holds only in-frame clones, not every one. The repertoire consists of tens of thousands of clones, none detected only once. Cyclophosphamide on days +3 and +4 followed busulfan-fludarabine conditioning and a marrow graft. The sample here was PBMCs, taken after allogeneic stem cell transplant with posttransplant cyclophosphamide. The receptors come from a male patient in his late teens or twenties who received an allogeneic stem cell transplant from a related donor, was CMV-positive, and had no GVHD. Some of the T cells might come from the graft donor.

This clone has at least ten counts. The V and J genes are TRBV19 and TRBJ1-1; D is ambiguous. V shed 7 bases and J shed 3 bases, with 15 bases lying between them. The CDR3 spans 14 residues. Germline lookup yields CDR1 LNHDA and CDR2 SQIVND (reference sequence). This CDR3 is CASKGSRAHTEAFF. As DNA, the CDR3 is TGTGCCAGTAAGGGCTCGAGGGCTCACACTGAAGCTTTCTTT.

This clone was recorded at least ten times. V is TRBV6-1 and J is TRBJ2-7; D is uncertain. Germline loops: CDR1 MNHNS, CDR2 SASEGT. The V and J ends lost 0 bases and 4 bases respectively, with 10 bases between them. The CDR3 consists of 14 residues. The CDR3: CASSEARRVYEQYF. The CDR3 coding sequence is TGTGCCAGCAGTGAAGCTCGCCGGGTGTACGAGCAGTACTTC.

There are many counts of this clone. The chain has TRBV7-3 and TRBJ2-3; 10 bases fit TRBD2. This CDR3 contains 15 residues. V shed 3 bases, J shed 1 base, and the junction held 1 base outside the gene matches. Per the germline V gene, CDR1 is SGHTA and CDR2 is FQGTGA. The CDR3 DNA is TGTGCCAGCAGCTTGGGGACTAGCGGCACAGATACGCAGTATTTT. This encodes CASSLGTSGTDTQYF.

This clone was seen more than once but under ten times. The chain has TRBV29-1 and TRBJ1-2; 8 positions agree with TRBD1. This CDR3 comprises 14 residues. V dropped 7 bases and J dropped 8; count of bases not matched to a gene: 15. Germline V gene lookup returns CDR1 SQVTM and CDR2 ANQGSEA. The CDR3 sequence is CSAPAGQGLGGYTF. The CDR3 region has the DNA TGCAGCGCCCCAGCTGGACAGGGATTAGGGGGCTACACCTTC.

This clone was observed many times. The J gene is TRBJ2-3, the V gene TRBV10-1, with 11 nucleotides matching TRBD2. The trim removed 5 bases at V and 2 bases at J, leaving 6 bases unmatched. This CDR3 contains 16 residues. CDR1 and CDR2 (germline): WNHNN, SYGVQD (reference sequence). The CDR3 nucleotides are TGCGCCAGCAGTCTACTAGCGGGGGCTTCCACAGATACGCAGTATTTT. Translation gives CASSLLAGASTDTQYF.

This clone showed up many times. V usage is TRBV19 and J usage is TRBJ2-2, with TRBD1 matching 7 bases. The J segment lost 0 bases and the V segment lost 3 bases, leaving 4 bases of the junction unmatched. CDR1 LNHDA and CDR2 SQIVND come from the germline V gene (reference sequence). The CDR3 has 16 residues. Here the CDR3 reads CASSIVGTANTGELFF. As DNA, the CDR3 is TGTGCCAGTAGTATTGTGGGGACAGCGAACACCGGGGAGCTGTTTTTT.

This clone was found many times. The rearrangement links TRBV4-1 to TRBJ2-7, with D possibly being TRBD2 (5 bases). The CDR3 is 15 amino acids. CDR1 is MGHRA, CDR2 YSYEKL, per germline. V was cut by 1 base and J by 3 bases, with 13 bases left in between. The CDR3 loop reads CASSQVGVSHYEQYF. CDR3 in DNA: TGCGCCAGCAGCCAAGTCGGGGTTTCCCACTACGAGCAGTACTTC.

This clone has at least ten counts. This chain uses TRBV9 with TRBJ2-1; the match to TRBD2 covers 12 bases. The J segment lost 6 bases and the V segment lost 4 bases, leaving 8 bases of the junction unmatched. The CDR3 extends over 16 amino acids. In germline, CDR1 is SGDLS, CDR2 YYNGEE. The CDR3 loop reads CASSQTSGRRFNEQFF. The CDR3 region has the DNA TGTGCCAGCAGCCAGACTAGCGGGAGAAGATTCAATGAGCAGTTCTTC.

This clone was seen many times. The V and J genes are TRBV21-1 and TRBJ2-7; TRBD1 is taken as the D call from the table, unchecked against the DNA. TRBV21-1 is classified as a pseudogene. This CDR3 has 17 residues. CDR3 in amino acids: CASSFGVSGGGNYEQYF. In DNA form, the CDR3 reads TGTGCCAGCAGCTTTGGGGTCTCAGGGGGTGGGAACTACGAGCAGTACTTC.

This clone was seen repeatedly, ten times or more. V and J are TRBV7-9 and TRBJ2-1; 8 nucleotides line up with TRBD2. CDR1 is SEHNR, CDR2 FQNEAQ, per germline (reference sequence). The CDR3 consists of 17 residues. The V gene end was trimmed by 6 bases and the J gene end by 6 bases; junction bases not matched to a gene: 16. This CDR3 is CASSIPRAGASPNEQFF. CDR3 nucleotide sequence: TGTGCCAGCAGTATCCCCCGAGCGGGGGCCTCACCCAATGAGCAGTTCTTC.

This clone was picked up many times. This rearrangement joins TRBV28 to TRBJ2-7, with 11 bases fitting TRBD2. There are 18 residues in the CDR3. The V segment lost 2 bases and the J segment 3 bases; nucleotides outside the gene matches: 12. The V gene's germline CDR1 is MDHEN and CDR2 SYDVKM. The CDR3 reads CASSLPSSGGLTVYEQYF. Here the CDR3 DNA reads TGTGCCAGCAGTTTACCGTCTAGCGGGGGGCTCACGGTCTACGAGCAGTACTTC. The entire variable domain, with the rest obtained from reference TRBV28 and TRBJ2-7, is as follows: DVKVTQSSRYLVKRTGEKVFLECVQDMDHENMFWYRQDPGLGLRLIYFSYDVKMKEKGDIPEGYSVSREKKERFSLILESASTNQTSMYLCASSLPSSGGLTVYEQYFGPGTRLTVT.

In its sample, this clone was seen many times. J is TRBJ2-7 and V is TRBV9; 10 bases line up with TRBD2. This CDR3 has 14 residues. With V trimmed by 4 bases and J by 7 bases, 8 bases remained unmatched. Germline loops: CDR1 SGDLS, CDR2 YYNGEE. The CDR3 loop is CASSPQGTSVEQYF. The DNA of the CDR3 is TGTGCCAGCAGCCCCCAGGGGACTAGCGTTGAGCAGTACTTC.

The chain has TRBV6-5 and TRBJ2-3; D perhaps matches TRBD1 (6 bases). The CDR3 sequence is 16 residues long. Trimming took 0 bases from V and 1 from J, leaving 11 bases between them. Germline V CDR1 and CDR2: MNHEY, SVGAGI. The CDR3 protein is CASSYSNRDRTDTQYF. CDR3 DNA: TGTGCCAGCAGTTACTCAAACAGGGATCGCACAGATACGCAGTATTTT.

This clone was detected many times. J is TRBJ1-2 and V is TRBV5-6; TRBD1 might be the D (5 bases). The CDR3 covers 13 residues. Germline V lookup: CDR1 SGHDT, CDR2 YYEEEE. Trimming cost V 3 bases and J 5 bases, with 11 bases left between them. CDR3 nucleotides: TGTGCCAGCAGCTCGGGGGAGCCATATGGCTACACCTTC. Translating it yields CASSSGEPYGYTF. Full variable domain (remainder filled in from reference TRBV5-6 and TRBJ1-2): DAGVTQSPTHLIKTRGQQVTLRCSPKSGHDTVSWYQQALGQGPQFIFQYYEEEERQRGNFPDRFSGHQFPNYSSELNVNALLLGDSALYLCASSSGEPYGYTFGSGTRLTVV.

Ten or more counts support this clone. The V gene is TRBV5-6, the J gene TRBJ2-7; 11 nucleotides line up with TRBD1. The ends lost 3 bases at V and 2 bases at J; junction bases unmatched: 10. Germline CDR1 is SGHDT and CDR2 is YYEEEE. This CDR3 region has 17 residues. The CDR3 DNA is TGTGCCAGCAGCTGGGGGACAGGGGGAATGAGGACCTACGAGCAGTACTTC. It translates to CASSWGTGGMRTYEQYF.

This clone was counted at least ten times. The chain carries TRBV9 and TRBJ1-2, with D unresolved. From germline, CDR1 is SGDLS and CDR2 YYNGEE. The CDR3 consists of 14 residues. V lost 1 base and J 0 bases, leaving 7 bases between the germline ends. The DNA for the CDR3 is TGTGCCAGCAGCGTATCGGGGACTAACTATGGCTACACCTTC. It translates to CASSVSGTNYGYTF.

This clone was detected ten times or more. V usage is TRBV11-2 and J usage is TRBJ2-6, with D unresolved. The CDR3 consists of 13 residues. The germline gives CDR1 SGHAT, CDR2 FQNNGV. The V and J ends lost 8 bases and 0 bases respectively, with 5 bases between them. As DNA, the CDR3 is TGTGCCAGCCTGAGCTCTGGGGCCAACGTCCTGACTTTC. This codes for CASLSSGANVLTF.